This T cell receptor beta chain was captured by sequencing in a study of blood T cell repertoires in COVID-19. Method: immunoSEQ multiplex PCR; TCRdb's copy keeps in-frame clones and lacks some. This table has about 73,000 clones, 75% to 80% appearing once. CDR1 is MDHEN and CDR2 is SYDVKM in the germline V gene. V was pared by 5 bases and J by 1 base, with 7 bases of the junction left unmatched. The CDR3 covers 16 residues. Sequences were obtained from peripheral blood. This chain links TRBV28 with TRBJ2-7; 11 positions match TRBD1. The sequence derives from a man aged 65 to 85 with COVID-19, enrolled during active disease. CDR3 residues: CASSPTGQGGSYEQYF. In nucleotides, the CDR3 is TGTGCCAGCAGTCCCACGGGACAGGGGGGTTCCTACGAGCAGTACTTC.